This T cell receptor beta chain was identified during a study of identical twins. Germline CDR1 and CDR2: KGHSH and LQKENI. This CDR3 contains 15 residues. V was clipped by 3 bases and J by 5 bases; unmatched bases: 8. Unique molecular identifiers were present on the cDNA, which also gained a universal primer site by template switching. TCRdb redid the calling of the 5' RACE reads with MiXCR, one entry per CDR3 protein. This sample has approximately 550,000 distinct CDR3 sequences, with approximately 20% found just once. The sample also formed part of further work on yellow fever vaccine responses in identical twins.

The V gene is TRBV18, the J gene TRBJ2-5; 8 positions agree with TRBD2. The sequence was obtained from a young woman in good health. Specimen: CD4+ T cells sorted from blood. This chain's CDR3 is CASSPTSATRETQYF. The CDR3 nucleotides read TGTGCCAGCTCACCGACTAGCGCGACACGGGAGACCCAGTACTTC. Variable domain in full (rest from reference TRBV18 and TRBJ2-5): NAGVMQNPRHLVRRRGQEARLRCSPMKGHSHVYWYRQLPEEGLKFMVYLQKENIIDESGMPKERFSAEFPKEGPSILRIQQVVRGDSAAYFCASSPTSATRETQYFGPGTRLLVL.